This entry is about one T cell receptor beta chain. This table comes from immunoSEQ multiplex PCR, and its TCRdb copy is limited to in-frame clones, with some not included. The sample gives around 67,000 clones, 75% to 90% of which show up once; more than 8% is in the top ten. This entry is derived from a study of T cell changes during pregnancy in multiple sclerosis. The CDR3 loop spans 14 amino acids. CDR1 KGHSH and CDR2 LQKENI come from the germline V gene. V trimming: 3 bases; J trimming: 9 bases; junction bases outside the gene matches: 5. The material was peripheral blood, obtained after pregnancy. The sequence was collected from a female donor in good health, enrolled as a control in a pregnancy study. V gene TRBV18 combines with J gene TRBJ2-1; 10 nucleotides match TRBD1. DNA for the CDR3: TGTGCCAGCTCACCCGGACAGGGGGGACGTGAGCAGTTCTTC. Translated, it gives CASSPGQGGREQFF.